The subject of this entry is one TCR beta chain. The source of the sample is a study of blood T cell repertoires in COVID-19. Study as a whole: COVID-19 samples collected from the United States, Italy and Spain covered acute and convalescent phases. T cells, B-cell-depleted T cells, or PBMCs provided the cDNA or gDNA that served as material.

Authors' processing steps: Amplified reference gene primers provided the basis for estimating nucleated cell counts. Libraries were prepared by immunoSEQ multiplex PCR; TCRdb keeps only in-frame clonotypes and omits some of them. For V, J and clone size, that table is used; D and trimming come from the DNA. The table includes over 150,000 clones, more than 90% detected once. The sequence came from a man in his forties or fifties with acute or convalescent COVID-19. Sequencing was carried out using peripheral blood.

CDR3 in DNA: TGTGCCAGCAAGCGGGGCCTTAACACAGATACGCAGTATTTT. Residues: CASKRGLNTDTQYF. V gene TRBV3-1 (or the pseudogene TRBV3-2) combines with J gene TRBJ2-3; 7 bases line up with TRBD2. In germline, CDR1 is LGHDT, CDR2 YNNKEL (reference sequence). This CDR3 is built from 14 residues. V gave up 7 bases and J gave up 2 bases; unmatched junction bases: 6.